The 18 T cell receptor beta chains below all came from one sample that was sequenced in a study of cytomegalovirus exposure and HLA in healthy donors. In the PCR, 60 Vbeta and 13 Jbeta primers were used. Here immunoSEQ multiplex PCR was the method, and the copy in TCRdb shows in-frame clones only, minus some. The sample records 180,000 or so clones, more than 65% being singletons. Sequenced material: PBMCs. All receptors come from a female donor in good health and CMV-seronegative.

The V call is TRBV12-5, the J call TRBJ2-1, with TRBD1 matching 12 bases. Trimming took 1 base from V and 10 from J; bases not matched to a gene: 8. This CDR3 has 16 amino acids. CDR1 LGHNT and CDR2 FRNRAP come from the germline V gene. The CDR3 loop reads CASGLGPGQGAGEQFF. CDR3 sequence (DNA): TGTGCTAGTGGTTTGGGACCGGGACAGGGGGCGGGAGAGCAGTTCTTC.

V usage is TRBV4-1 and J usage is TRBJ2-5; D call uncertain. This CDR3 is 11 amino acids long. Germline-derived CDR1 and CDR2 are MGHRA and YSYEKL. With 6 bases removed from V and 7 bases from J, the gap between germline ends came to 9 bases. As DNA, the CDR3 is TGCGCCAGCAGTGCCTCCGGGACCCAGTACTTC. This translates into CASSASGTQYF.

The rearrangement links TRBV7-8 to TRBJ1-3; 7 bases match TRBD1. There are 17 residues in the CDR3. V lost 5 bases and J lost 7; bases outside the gene matches: 17. CDR1 and CDR2 (germline): SGHVS, FQNEAQ. The CDR3 DNA reads TGTGCCAGCAGCAAGGGACAGCCTCCGGTTGAAGCGAACACCATATATTTT. Translation gives CASSKGQPPVEANTIYF. The complete variable domain, with remaining parts taken from reference TRBV7-8 and TRBJ1-3, reads GAGVSQSPRYKVAKRGQDVALRCDPISGHVSLFWYQQALGQGPEFLTYFQNEAQLDKSGLPSDRFFAERPEGSVSTLKIQRTQQEDSAVYLCASSKGQPPVEANTIYFGEGSWLTVV.

In its sample, this clone was seen a few times. This chain uses TRBV7-8 with TRBJ2-1; D possibly corresponds to TRBD1 (6 bases). Germline V gene data show CDR1 as SGHVS and CDR2 as FQNEAQ. The CDR3 loop spans 16 amino acids. Trimming removed 5 bases from V and 0 bases from J, with 14 bases in between. Here the CDR3 DNA reads TGTGCCAGCAGCCCTTTGAGGGGGAGCTCCTACAATGAGCAGTTCTTC. Its translation: CASSPLRGSSYNEQFF. Full variable domain (remainder filled in from reference TRBV7-8 and TRBJ2-1): GAGVSQSPRYKVAKRGQDVALRCDPISGHVSLFWYQQALGQGPEFLTYFQNEAQLDKSGLPSDRFFAERPEGSVSTLKIQRTQQEDSAVYLCASSPLRGSSYNEQFFGPGTRLTVL.

This rearrangement joins TRBV19 to TRBJ2-1; 10 nucleotides line up with TRBD2. V gave up 6 bases and J gave up 8 bases; unmatched junction bases: 13. The CDR3 spans 16 residues. CDR1 LNHDA and CDR2 SQIVND come from the germline V gene (reference sequence). The CDR3 reads CASRTLSSGRVDEQFF. The CDR3 DNA reads TGTGCCAGTAGAACACTGTCCAGCGGGAGGGTAGATGAGCAGTTCTTC.

This clone was seen just once. J is TRBJ1-1 and V is TRBV29-1; 8 bases are a match to TRBD1. Germline CDR1 is SQVTM and CDR2 is ANQGSEA. This CDR3 contains 14 residues. The V gene end was trimmed by 6 bases and the J gene end by 3 bases; junction bases not matched to a gene: 9. The CDR3 nucleotides read TGCAGCGTCCCCGGGACAGGTCTATACACTGAAGCTTTCTTT. As protein: CSVPGTGLYTEAFF.

A few counts support this clone. This chain joins TRBV11-3 and TRBJ1-1; 12 bases fit TRBD1. Germline V gene lookup returns CDR1 SGHNT and CDR2 YENEEA. The CDR3 is made up of 16 amino acids. The J segment lost 5 bases and the V segment lost 4 bases, leaving 8 bases of the junction unmatched. The CDR3 here is CASSSYRDRGLTEAFF. Written as DNA, the CDR3 is TGTGCCAGCAGCTCCTACCGGGACAGGGGGCTTACTGAAGCTTTCTTT.

About this clone: The sample carries other DNA sequences with the same CDR3. The V gene is TRBV5-1, the J gene TRBJ1-5; perhaps TRBD1 as D (5 bases). The CDR3 is 15 residues long. Germline-derived CDR1 and CDR2 are SGHRS and YFSETQ. V gave up 0 bases and J gave up 0 bases, with 7 bases separating them. CDR3 in amino acids: CASSLAGGSNQPQHF. CDR3 in DNA: TGCGCCAGCAGCTTGGCGGGGGGTAGCAATCAGCCCCAGCATTTT.

This clone was counted between two and nine times. This chain joins TRBV5-1 and TRBJ2-2; 9 bases map to TRBD1. The CDR3 covers 19 residues. Per germline, CDR1 SGHRS and CDR2 YFSETQ. With 4 bases clipped from V and 0 bases from J, the junction kept 13 bases outside the gene matches. The CDR3 bases are TGCGCCAGCAGCGCAATACAGGGGGCCGGTTACACGAACACCGGGGAGCTGTTTTTT. Encoded protein: CASSAIQGAGYTNTGELFF.

V and J are TRBV28 and TRBJ2-3, with 9 bases lining up with TRBD2. Unmatched junction bases numbered 5, after V lost 3 bases and J lost 4 bases. In germline, CDR1 is MDHEN, CDR2 SYDVKM. There are 15 residues in the CDR3. DNA for the CDR3: TGTGCCAGCAGTTTCGGGATAGCGGGAGCAGATACGCAGTATTTT. Translating it yields CASSFGIAGADTQYF.

J is TRBJ2-5 and V is TRBV2; 9 bases match TRBD2. V lost 3 bases and J lost 7; bases outside the gene matches: 6. The CDR3 is 14 amino acids. Germline V lookup: CDR1 SNHLY, CDR2 FYNNEI. As DNA, the CDR3 is TGTGCCAGCAGTGAGACTAGCGGTAGGGGGACCCAGTACTTC. Translated: CASSETSGRGTQYF.

This rearrangement joins TRBV4-1 to TRBJ1-2, with D hard to call. Germline values: CDR1 MGHRA, CDR2 YSYEKL. CDR3 length: 14 residues. Trimming removed 4 bases at V and 5 bases at J, with 14 bases between. CDR3 nucleotides: TGCGCCAGCAGCCTTGACCGGGAAGGATATGGCTACACCTTC. Protein: CASSLDREGYGYTF.

The chain combines TRBV5-1 with TRBJ2-3, with D maybe TRBD2 (5 bases). Germline CDR1 is SGHRS and CDR2 is YFSETQ. Trimming cost V 0 bases and J 4 bases, with 12 bases left between them. This CDR3 is built from 15 residues. The CDR3: CASSLVRDRPDTQYF. For the CDR3, the DNA is TGCGCCAGCAGCTTGGTTCGGGATCGCCCAGATACGCAGTATTTT.

This chain joins TRBV5-1 and TRBJ2-2; a possible D gene is TRBD1 (5 bases). The CDR3 spans 15 residues. Trimming pared 9 bases from V and 6 bases from J, leaving 21 bases between. The V gene's germline CDR1 is SGHRS and CDR2 YFSETQ. CDR3 protein: CATHPEDSRAGELFF. As DNA, the CDR3 is TGCGCCACCCACCCGGAAGACAGTCGGGCCGGGGAGCTGTTTTTT. Together with reference TRBV5-1 and TRBJ2-2, the CDR3 gives the full variable domain: KAGVTQTPRYLIKTRGQQVTLSCSPISGHRSVSWYQQTPGQGLQFLFEYFSETQRNKGNFPGRFSGRQFSNSRSEMNVSTLELGDSALYLCATHPEDSRAGELFFGEGSRLTVL.

Of note for this clone: The junction shows a germline mismatch at one end, possibly a read error. V gene TRBV7-9 combines with J gene TRBJ1-6; D remains ambiguous. Germline CDR1 is SEHNR and CDR2 is FQNEAQ (reference sequence). The CDR3 runs 17 residues. The CDR3 is CSSSLGRMSGKNSPLHF. The CDR3 DNA is TGTTCCAGCAGCTTAGGCAGAATGTCGGGGAAGAATTCACCCCTCCACTTT.

This chain connects TRBV2 to TRBJ1-1; 9 bases map to TRBD1. The CDR3 totals 15 residues. Per the germline V gene, CDR1 is SNHLY and CDR2 is FYNNEI. Trimming at V came to 4 bases and at J to 4 bases, leaving 7 bases not matched to a gene. The CDR3, as DNA: TGTGCCAGCAGTGGTGACAGGGGGTCCGGCACTGAAGCTTTCTTT. Translating gives CASSGDRGSGTEAFF.

This sequence joins TRBV11-3 and TRBJ2-7; perhaps TRBD1 as D (7 bases). The CDR3 totals 15 residues. With 2 bases removed from V and 2 bases from J, the gap between germline ends came to 13 bases. CDR1 SGHNT and CDR2 YENEEA come from the germline V gene. The DNA of the CDR3 is TGTGCCAGCAGCTTAATTGACAGGGAGGCCTACGAGCAGTACTTC. Translated, it gives CASSLIDREAYEQYF.

Only a few counts were recorded for this clone. The genes are TRBV9 and TRBJ1-1; D uncertain. CDR3 length equals 13 residues. V gave up 4 bases and J gave up 5 bases, with 12 bases separating them. Looked up from germline, CDR1 is SGDLS and CDR2 is YYNGEE. The CDR3 reads CASSFLPGTEAFF. The CDR3 coding sequence is TGTGCCAGCAGCTTCCTACCGGGGACTGAAGCTTTCTTT.